This TCR beta chain was sequenced during a study of T cell repertoires in cytomegalovirus infection. Study-wide results and caveats: Clonotype analysis showed dominance of the ex vivo response by HLA-C-restricted CMV-specific TCR beta clonotypes.

Germline values: CDR1 MNHEY, CDR2 SMNVEV (reference sequence). The CDR3 covers 11 residues. Trimming shortened V by 10 bases and J by 4 bases, and 10 bases separated the two germline ends. The table lists this clonotype with many counts. Its antigen is currently unknown. TCRdb independently ran MiXCR on the reads; one entry per CDR3 protein. Of approximately 500,000 distinct CDR3 sequences listed, approximately 16% were seen once; the top ten hold roughly a quarter. The rearrangement links TRBV27 to TRBJ1-2; a weak D match, TRBD1 (5 bases). Input material: CD8+ T cells from PBMCs. This sequence originates from a human donor in good health (CMV status not recorded). Some clones in this sample may be carry-over from other donors' samples. CDR3 region: CAIRDPYGYTF. The CDR3 bases are TGTGCCATACGGGACCCCTATGGCTACACCTTC.